This T cell receptor beta chain stems from a study of Tregs in tolerant kidney transplant recipients. This CDR3 is 15 amino acids long. Germline V gene data show CDR1 as LGHNA and CDR2 as YNFKEQ. Trimming at V came to 3 bases and at J to 3 bases, leaving 8 bases not matched to a gene. To note about this clone: Its antigen remains unknown.

Study-wide points: Some patients' samples used different primers over time, so nucleotide sequences weren't comparable. Tregs expanded with activated donor B cells seemed most donor-specific.

The table came from immunoSEQ multiplex PCR; TCRdb's copy has only in-frame clones and leaves some out. The sample has about 50,000 clones, about nine tenths seen once. The nonmyeloablative bone marrow transplants came from related graft donors, with transient mixed chimerism. Unstimulated Tregs (CD4+CD25+CD127-) and CD4+CD25- non-Tregs were sorted from PBMCs. This TCR came from a human patient who received a combined kidney and bone marrow transplant. Some T cells may have originated in the graft donor. Sequenced material: CD8+ T cells from blood (PBMCs), taken 12 months after the transplant. The chain links TRBV4-2 to TRBJ2-7, with 7 bases that match TRBD1. CDR3 residues: CASSHLSQGVYEQYF. The CDR3 nucleotides are TGTGCCAGCAGCCATCTTTCTCAGGGGGTCTACGAGCAGTACTTC.